This note documents a single T cell receptor beta chain sequence. Germline assignment: CDR1 SGHVS and CDR2 FNYEAQ. The V end lost 1 base, the J end lost 4 bases, and 16 bases lay between the germline ends. CDR3 size: 16 residues. This sample was included in a study of blood T cell repertoires in COVID-19. The overall study: Researchers got acute and convalescent COVID-19 samples from the United States, Italy and Spain. In each case, the material was cDNA or gDNA derived from T cells, B-cell-depleted T cells, or PBMCs.

Original processing notes: Estimated nucleated cell counts came from reference gene primer amplification. Profiled with immunoSEQ multiplex PCR; TCRdb holds only in-frame clones, not every one. Clonal size and the V and J genes are those of that table, whereas D and trimming came from the DNA. Of some 87,000 clones listed, approximately 78% were seen once; the top ten hold less than 15%. Sequencing was done on a sample of peripheral blood. The rearrangement joins TRBV7-6 to TRBJ1-1; D is perhaps TRBD1 (5 bases). This clonotype was obtained from a human donor in a cohort sampled during active COVID-19. CDR3 protein: CASSLGDGGVGTEAFF. Here the CDR3 DNA reads TGTGCCAGCAGCTTAGGGGATGGAGGGGTAGGCACTGAAGCTTTCTTT.